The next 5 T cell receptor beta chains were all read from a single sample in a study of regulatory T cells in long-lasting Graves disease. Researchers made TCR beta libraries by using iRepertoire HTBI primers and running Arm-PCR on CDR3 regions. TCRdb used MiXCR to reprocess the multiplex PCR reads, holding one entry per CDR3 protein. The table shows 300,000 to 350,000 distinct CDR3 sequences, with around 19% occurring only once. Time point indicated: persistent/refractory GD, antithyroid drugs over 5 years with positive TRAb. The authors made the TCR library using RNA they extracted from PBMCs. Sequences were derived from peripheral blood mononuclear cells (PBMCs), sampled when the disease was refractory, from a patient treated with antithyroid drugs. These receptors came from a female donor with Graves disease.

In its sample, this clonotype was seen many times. CDR3 sequence (DNA): TGTGCCAGCAGTTTAAGCCCCAGGGCTTCACCCCTCCACTTT. It codes for CASSLSPRASPLHF. This chain connects TRBV28 to TRBJ1-6; maybe TRBD1 (5 bases). The CDR3 has 14 amino acids. V lost 2 bases to trimming and J lost 9 bases, with 11 bases between them. From germline, CDR1 is MDHEN and CDR2 SYDVKM.

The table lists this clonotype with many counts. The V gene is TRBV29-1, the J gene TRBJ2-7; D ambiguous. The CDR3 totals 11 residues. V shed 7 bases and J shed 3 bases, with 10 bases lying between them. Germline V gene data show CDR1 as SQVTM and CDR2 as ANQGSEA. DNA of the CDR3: TGCAGCGCGGGTACCTTCTACGAGCAGTACTTC. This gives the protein CSAGTFYEQYF.

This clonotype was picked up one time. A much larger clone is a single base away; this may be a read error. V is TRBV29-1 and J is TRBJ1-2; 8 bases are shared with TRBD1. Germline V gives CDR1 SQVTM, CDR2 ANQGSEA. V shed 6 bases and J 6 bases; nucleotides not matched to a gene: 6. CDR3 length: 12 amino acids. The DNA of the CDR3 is TGCAGCGTCCTCAACAGGGGGGATGGCTACACCTTC. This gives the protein CSVLNRGDGYTF.

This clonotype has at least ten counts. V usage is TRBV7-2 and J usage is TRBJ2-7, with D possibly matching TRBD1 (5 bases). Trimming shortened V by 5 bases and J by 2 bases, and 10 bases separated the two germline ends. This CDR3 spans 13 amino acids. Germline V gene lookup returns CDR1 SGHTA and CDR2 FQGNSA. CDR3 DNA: TGTGCCAGCAGCCCACAGGTTCCCTACGAGCAGTACTTC. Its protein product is CASSPQVPYEQYF. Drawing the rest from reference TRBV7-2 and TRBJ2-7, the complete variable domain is GAGVSQSPSNKVTEKGKDVELRCDPISGHTALYWYRQSLGQGLEFLIYFQGNSAPDKSGLPSDRFSAERTGGSVSTLTIQRTQQEDSAVYLCASSPQVPYEQYFGPGTRLTVT.

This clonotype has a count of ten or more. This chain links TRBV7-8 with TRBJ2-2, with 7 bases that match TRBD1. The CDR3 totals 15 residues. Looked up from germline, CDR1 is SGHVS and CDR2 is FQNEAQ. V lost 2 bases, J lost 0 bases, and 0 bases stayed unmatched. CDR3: CASSLTGANTGELFF. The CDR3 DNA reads TGTGCCAGCAGCTTAACAGGGGCGAACACCGGGGAGCTGTTTTTT.